Listed here is a single TCR beta chain. Data came from immunoSEQ multiplex PCR; TCRdb stores just in-frame clones and leaves some out. The table lists roughly 86,000 clones, around nine tenths of them singletons. The CDR3 covers 16 residues. V lost 4 bases and J lost 7; bases outside the gene matches: 12. The V gene's germline CDR1 is LGHDT and CDR2 YNNKEL (reference sequence). This sample is part of a study of control samples from healthy donors and cancer patients. This receptor was identified in a woman younger than 35 in good health. The chain uses TRBV3-1 (or the pseudogene TRBV3-2) and TRBJ2-1, with TRBD2 matching over 8 bases. The specimen was blood. CDR3 amino acids: CASSPLYGSGENEQFF. The CDR3 bases are TGTGCCAGCAGCCCCCTTTATGGTAGCGGGGAAAATGAGCAGTTCTTC.